One and the same sample provided the 12 T cell receptor beta chains below, sequenced in a study of Ad26.COV2.S vaccination and SARS-CoV-2 variants. Treatment described: roughly 20 received Ad26.COV2.S at low or high dose, single or two shots; 5 received placebo; per-sample allocation not given. Collection of samples fell on day 63 after the first vaccine or placebo injection. Here immunoSEQ multiplex PCR was the method, and the copy in TCRdb shows in-frame clones only, minus some. This sample yields some 520,000 clones, of which around 90% are seen a single time; roughly 13% belongs to the top ten. Source: peripheral blood, taken in a trial of Ad26.COV2.S vaccine versus placebo. The source is a person between 18 and 60 years old who received the Ad26.COV2.S COVID-19 vaccine or a placebo.

V gene TRBV9 combines with J gene TRBJ2-3; 8 bases line up with TRBD2. Per the germline V gene, CDR1 is SGDLS and CDR2 is YYNGEE. V was pared by 0 bases and J by 4 bases, with 10 bases of the junction left unmatched. The CDR3 spans 17 residues. The CDR3 DNA reads TGTGCCAGCAGCGTAGAACCTGGCGGGAGGTTATCAGATACGCAGTATTTT. This encodes CASSVEPGGRLSDTQYF.

CDR3 DNA: TGCGCCAGCAGTTCCGGACTAGCAGGGGTGGAGACCCAGTACTTC. The encoded protein is CASSSGLAGVETQYF. The genes are TRBV5-1 and TRBJ2-5; TRBD2 matches 8 bases. This CDR3 is 15 amino acids long. CDR1 is SGHRS and CDR2 is YFSETQ in the germline V gene. J was trimmed by 5 bases and V by 5 bases; bases with no gene match: 11.

This chain connects TRBV7-9 to TRBJ1-1; tentative D call: TRBD1 (5 bases). Trimming took off 5 bases at V and 5 bases at J, with 15 bases between the two ends. The germline V gene encodes CDR1 SEHNR and CDR2 FQNEAQ (reference sequence). The CDR3 spans 14 residues. The CDR3 is CASSPEQVQTEAFF. CDR3 bases: TGTGCCAGCAGCCCAGAACAGGTTCAGACTGAAGCTTTCTTT.

V and J are TRBV11-3 and TRBJ2-2, with 8 bases identical to TRBD2. With V trimmed by 5 bases and J by 5 bases, 13 bases remained unmatched. CDR1 SGHNT and CDR2 YENEEA come from the germline V gene. The CDR3 is 17 residues long. This CDR3 is CASSPFGGGRSTGELFF. The DNA of the CDR3 is TGTGCCAGCAGCCCCTTTGGGGGCGGGAGGAGTACCGGGGAGCTGTTTTTT.

The genes are TRBV5-1 and TRBJ2-1, with TRBD2 matching 9 bases. Unmatched junction bases numbered 7, after V lost 1 base and J lost 5 bases. Germline CDR1 reads SGHRS; CDR2 reads YFSETQ. The CDR3 sequence is 16 residues long. The CDR3 region is CASSLSVAGGNNEQFF. The CDR3 DNA follows: TGCGCCAGCAGCTTGTCAGTTGCGGGAGGGAACAATGAGCAGTTCTTC.

This clone showed up just a few times. The CDR3 nucleotides are TGTGCCAGTATGTCCCATTCGACTAATGAAAAACTGTTTTTT. The encoded protein is CASMSHSTNEKLFF. V is TRBV19 and J is TRBJ1-4; D gene ambiguous. Trimming stripped 7 bases from V and 2 bases from J, with 11 bases between. CDR3 size: 14 residues. Germline lookup yields CDR1 LNHDA and CDR2 SQIVND (reference sequence).

CDR3 in amino acids: CASSLDSYSNQPQHF. CDR3 sequence (DNA): TGTGCCAGCAGCCTGGACAGCTATAGCAATCAGCCCCAGCATTTT. This sequence joins TRBV5-5 and TRBJ1-5, with D possibly TRBD1 on 6 matching bases. V was trimmed by 4 bases and J by 0 bases, leaving 11 bases between them. This CDR3 has 15 residues. CDR1 and CDR2 (germline): SGHKS, YYEKEE (reference sequence).

The chain uses TRBV28 and TRBJ1-5; D possibly corresponds to TRBD1 (6 bases). Germline V gene lookup returns CDR1 MDHEN and CDR2 SYDVKM. With 6 bases removed from V and 5 bases from J, the gap between germline ends came to 23 bases. The CDR3 consists of 17 residues. CDR3 sequence reads: CASRNRQVGSVYQPQHF. Here the CDR3 DNA reads TGTGCCAGCAGGAACCGACAGGTAGGGTCGGTCTATCAGCCCCAGCATTTT. Looking up the rest from reference TRBV28 and TRBJ1-5 gives the full variable domain: DVKVTQSSRYLVKRTGEKVFLECVQDMDHENMFWYRQDPGLGLRLIYFSYDVKMKEKGDIPEGYSVSREKKERFSLILESASTNQTSMYLCASRNRQVGSVYQPQHFGDGTRLSIL.

The genes are TRBV5-4 and TRBJ2-5; no reliable D call. This CDR3 contains 13 residues. Germline V gene sequence: CDR1 SGHNT, CDR2 YYREEE (reference sequence). Trimming took 0 bases from V and 5 from J, leaving 8 bases between them. CDR3 bases: TGTGCCAGCAGCTTGGTGGTGGGGGAGACCCAGTACTTC. It yields the protein CASSLVVGETQYF.

The V and J genes are TRBV19 and TRBJ1-6; no definite D call. CDR1 and CDR2 (germline): LNHDA, SQIVND (reference sequence). With 3 bases removed from V and 7 bases from J, the gap between germline ends came to 10 bases. The CDR3 is 14 residues long. The CDR3 bases are TGTGCCAGTAGTATGACCCGCGTGAATTCACCCCTCCACTTT. This encodes CASSMTRVNSPLHF.

The chain couples TRBV19 to TRBJ2-3; perhaps D is TRBD1 or TRBD2 (5 bases each). V was shortened by 3 bases and J by 2 bases, with 12 bases between the two germline ends. CDR1 and CDR2 from the germline V gene are LNHDA and SQIVND (reference sequence). The CDR3 consists of 15 residues. The CDR3: CASSIREGITDTQYF. The CDR3 bases are TGTGCCAGTAGTATCCGAGAGGGGATCACAGATACGCAGTATTTT.

The V and J genes are TRBV28 and TRBJ1-6; D remains ambiguous. The CDR3 is 13 amino acids. Germline V CDR1 and CDR2: MDHEN, SYDVKM. The V and J ends lost 8 bases and 2 bases respectively, with 7 bases between them. This CDR3 reads CASGSPYNSPLHF. CDR3 sequence (DNA): TGTGCCAGCGGAAGCCCCTATAATTCACCCCTCCACTTT.